This T cell receptor (beta chain) was profiled in a study of T cells in Graves' hyperthyroidism and ophthalmopathy. Study-level background: Any treatment followed the collection of peripheral blood at initial diagnosis. Overall study results and limits: Among clonotypes expanded in thyroid above 0.001, most were also found in blood.

Disease lasting under 3 months, a NOSPECS grade of at least 4, and a Clinical Activity Score of at least 3 were features of the ophthalmopathy patients. Diagnostic assessment was based on clinical symptoms, serum thyroxine and TRAb, thyroid ultrasound and orbital computed tomography. There are a few counts of this clonotype. Antigen unknown. RNA transcripts provided the source from which TCR beta CDR3 regions were amplified. The HTBI primer set served for first-round RT-PCR of the TCR CDR3. TCRdb re-analysed the multiplex PCR reads in MiXCR, keeping a single row per CDR3 protein. The repertoire consists of around 570,000 distinct CDR3 sequences, with just under 20% occurring once and the leading ten covering approximately 50%. The sequence came from a man aged 35 to 55 with Graves' ophthalmopathy. Input material: blood.

The CDR3 here is CATHPGGGTGPRHYEQYF. CDR3 nucleotide sequence: TGTGCCACACACCCGGGGGGGGGTACAGGGCCACGCCACTACGAGCAGTACTTC. The chain is built from TRBV10-3 and TRBJ2-7; 8 bases are shared with TRBD2. V gave up 10 bases and J gave up 3 bases; unmatched junction bases: 23. This CDR3 comprises 18 residues. CDR1 and CDR2 from the germline V gene are ENHRY and SYGVKD.